This TCR beta chain was identified in a study of shared clonotypes between healthy human individuals. Study outcomes and limitations: Memory subsets generally showed lower estimated richness than naive subsets.

Regarding this clone: Antigen: not known.

V was clipped by 2 bases and J by 3 bases, with 8 bases between them. This CDR3 region has 13 residues. Germline-derived CDR1 and CDR2 are SGHNT and YYREEE (reference sequence). The protocol was immunoSEQ multiplex PCR, while the TCRdb copy is restricted to in-frame clones and leaves out a portion. The sample consists of roughly 650,000 clones, approximately 96% of them appearing once. Naive CD8 cells comprised CD45RO-negative, CCR7-positively selected cells, excluding terminally differentiated effector memory CD45RA+ cells. The clonotype comes from a young woman in good health. The chain joins TRBV5-4 to TRBJ1-2; no reliable D call. What was sequenced was naive CD8+ T cells sorted from blood. The CDR3 reads CASSFKTDYGYTF. CDR3 DNA sequence: TGTGCCAGCAGCTTTAAGACGGACTATGGCTACACCTTC.